The clone carrying this T cell receptor (beta chain) was detected only a few times. Its antigen is still unknown. This sample was taken from a study of identical twins. The donor group consisted entirely of healthy Caucasians. Broader study findings: Out-of-frame beta sequences exhibited a weaker degree of excess twin sharing. Among out-of-frame alpha sequences shared by twins, low generation probability occurred in excess.

Trimming cost V 6 bases and J 1 base, with 13 bases left between them. Germline V gene lookup returns CDR1 MDHEN and CDR2 SYDVKM. The CDR3 has 15 residues. Unique molecular identifiers were in the cDNA, with template-switch universal primer binding. MiXCR, applied by TCRdb to the 5' RACE reads, yields one record per CDR3 protein. Of approximately 690,000 distinct CDR3 sequences listed, around 5.7% are singletons. This receptor was identified in a man aged 18 to 30 in good health. Sequencing used naive T cells sorted from blood. This chain links TRBV28 with TRBJ1-5; weak D call: TRBD1 (6 bases). The CDR3 bases are TGTGCCAGCAGACCTACAGGGACGAGCAATCAGCCCCAGCATTTT. This codes for CASRPTGTSNQPQHF.